Each of the 3 T cell receptor beta chains below was sequenced from the same sample in a study of blood T cell dynamics during melanoma immunotherapy. Stated time point: week 3, after first cycle of checkpoint inhibitor. The repertoire was sequenced with immunoSEQ multiplex PCR; TCRdb's copy has only in-frame clones and lacks some. The sample includes roughly 30,000 clones, over 80% of them seen just once. The material sequenced was blood, taken from a patient treated with checkpoint blockade. The receptor set was obtained from a human donor with melanoma.

The chain carries TRBV4-2 and TRBJ1-4; 9 nucleotides align to TRBD1. The CDR3 contains 16 residues. V was clipped by 1 base and J by 8 bases; unmatched bases: 8. The germline CDR1 and CDR2 sequences are LGHNA and YNFKEQ. The CDR3, as DNA: TGTGCCAGCAGCCAAGTTGGAACAGGGGGCCGGGAAAAACTGTTTTTT. Its protein is CASSQVGTGGREKLFF.

This chain joins TRBV7-9 and TRBJ1-1, with unresolved D. V was pared by 6 bases and J by 6 bases, with 14 bases between. Germline assignment: CDR1 SEHNR and CDR2 FQNEAQ (reference sequence). The CDR3 runs 13 residues. This chain's CDR3 is CASREGEMSEAFF. CDR3 nucleotides: TGTGCCAGCAGGGAGGGAGAGATGTCTGAAGCTTTCTTT.

The chain couples TRBV15 to TRBJ1-2; D uncertain. This CDR3 comprises 12 residues. In germline, CDR1 is LNHNV, CDR2 YYDKDF (reference sequence). Trimming took off 4 bases at V and 7 bases at J, with 10 bases between the two ends. CDR3 sequence: CATSIDNRGYTF. In nucleotides, the CDR3 is TGTGCCACCAGCATCGATAACCGTGGCTACACCTTC.